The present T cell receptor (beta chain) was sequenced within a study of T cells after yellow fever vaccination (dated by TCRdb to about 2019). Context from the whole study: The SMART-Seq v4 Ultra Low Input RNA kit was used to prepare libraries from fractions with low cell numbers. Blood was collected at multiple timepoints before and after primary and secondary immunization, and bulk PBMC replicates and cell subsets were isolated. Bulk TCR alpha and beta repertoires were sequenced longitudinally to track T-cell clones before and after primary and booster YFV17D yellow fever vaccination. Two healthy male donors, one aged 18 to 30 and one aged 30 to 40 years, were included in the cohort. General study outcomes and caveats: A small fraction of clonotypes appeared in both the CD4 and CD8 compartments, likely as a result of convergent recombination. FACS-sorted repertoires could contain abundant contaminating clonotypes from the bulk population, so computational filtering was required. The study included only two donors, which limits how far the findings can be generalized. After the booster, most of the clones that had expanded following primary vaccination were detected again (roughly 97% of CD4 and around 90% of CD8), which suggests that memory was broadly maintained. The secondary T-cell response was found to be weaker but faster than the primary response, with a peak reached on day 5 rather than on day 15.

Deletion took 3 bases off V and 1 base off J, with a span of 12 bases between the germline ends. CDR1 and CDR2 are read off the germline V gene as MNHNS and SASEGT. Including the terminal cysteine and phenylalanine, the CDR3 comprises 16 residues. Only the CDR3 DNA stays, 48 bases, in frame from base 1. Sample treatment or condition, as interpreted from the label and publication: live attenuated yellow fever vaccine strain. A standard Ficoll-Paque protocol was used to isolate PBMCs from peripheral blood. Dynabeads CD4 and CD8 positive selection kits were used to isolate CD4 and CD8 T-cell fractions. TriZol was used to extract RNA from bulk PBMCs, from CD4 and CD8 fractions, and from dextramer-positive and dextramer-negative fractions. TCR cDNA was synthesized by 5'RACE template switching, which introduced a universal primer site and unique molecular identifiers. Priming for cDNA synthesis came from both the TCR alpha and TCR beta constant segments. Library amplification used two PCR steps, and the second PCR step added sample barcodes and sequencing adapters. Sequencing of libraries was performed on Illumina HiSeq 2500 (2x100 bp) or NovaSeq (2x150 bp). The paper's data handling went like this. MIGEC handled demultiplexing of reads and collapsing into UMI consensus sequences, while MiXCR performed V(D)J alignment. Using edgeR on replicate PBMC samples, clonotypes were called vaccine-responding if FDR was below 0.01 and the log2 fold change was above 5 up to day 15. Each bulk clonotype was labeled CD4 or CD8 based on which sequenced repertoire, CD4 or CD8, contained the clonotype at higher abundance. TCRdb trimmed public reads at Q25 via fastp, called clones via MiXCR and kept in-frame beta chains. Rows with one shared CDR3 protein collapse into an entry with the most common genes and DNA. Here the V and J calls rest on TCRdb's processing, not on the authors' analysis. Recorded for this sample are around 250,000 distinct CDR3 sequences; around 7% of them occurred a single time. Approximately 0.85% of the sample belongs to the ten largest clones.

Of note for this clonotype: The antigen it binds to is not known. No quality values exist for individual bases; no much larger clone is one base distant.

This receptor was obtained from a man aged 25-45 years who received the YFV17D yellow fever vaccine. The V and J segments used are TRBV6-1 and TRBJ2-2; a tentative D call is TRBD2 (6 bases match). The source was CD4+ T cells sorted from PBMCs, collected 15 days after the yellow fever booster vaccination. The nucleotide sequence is TGTGCCAGCAGTGACGCCGGAGCGGGGAACACCGGGGAGCTGTTTTTT. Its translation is CASSDAGAGNTGELFF.